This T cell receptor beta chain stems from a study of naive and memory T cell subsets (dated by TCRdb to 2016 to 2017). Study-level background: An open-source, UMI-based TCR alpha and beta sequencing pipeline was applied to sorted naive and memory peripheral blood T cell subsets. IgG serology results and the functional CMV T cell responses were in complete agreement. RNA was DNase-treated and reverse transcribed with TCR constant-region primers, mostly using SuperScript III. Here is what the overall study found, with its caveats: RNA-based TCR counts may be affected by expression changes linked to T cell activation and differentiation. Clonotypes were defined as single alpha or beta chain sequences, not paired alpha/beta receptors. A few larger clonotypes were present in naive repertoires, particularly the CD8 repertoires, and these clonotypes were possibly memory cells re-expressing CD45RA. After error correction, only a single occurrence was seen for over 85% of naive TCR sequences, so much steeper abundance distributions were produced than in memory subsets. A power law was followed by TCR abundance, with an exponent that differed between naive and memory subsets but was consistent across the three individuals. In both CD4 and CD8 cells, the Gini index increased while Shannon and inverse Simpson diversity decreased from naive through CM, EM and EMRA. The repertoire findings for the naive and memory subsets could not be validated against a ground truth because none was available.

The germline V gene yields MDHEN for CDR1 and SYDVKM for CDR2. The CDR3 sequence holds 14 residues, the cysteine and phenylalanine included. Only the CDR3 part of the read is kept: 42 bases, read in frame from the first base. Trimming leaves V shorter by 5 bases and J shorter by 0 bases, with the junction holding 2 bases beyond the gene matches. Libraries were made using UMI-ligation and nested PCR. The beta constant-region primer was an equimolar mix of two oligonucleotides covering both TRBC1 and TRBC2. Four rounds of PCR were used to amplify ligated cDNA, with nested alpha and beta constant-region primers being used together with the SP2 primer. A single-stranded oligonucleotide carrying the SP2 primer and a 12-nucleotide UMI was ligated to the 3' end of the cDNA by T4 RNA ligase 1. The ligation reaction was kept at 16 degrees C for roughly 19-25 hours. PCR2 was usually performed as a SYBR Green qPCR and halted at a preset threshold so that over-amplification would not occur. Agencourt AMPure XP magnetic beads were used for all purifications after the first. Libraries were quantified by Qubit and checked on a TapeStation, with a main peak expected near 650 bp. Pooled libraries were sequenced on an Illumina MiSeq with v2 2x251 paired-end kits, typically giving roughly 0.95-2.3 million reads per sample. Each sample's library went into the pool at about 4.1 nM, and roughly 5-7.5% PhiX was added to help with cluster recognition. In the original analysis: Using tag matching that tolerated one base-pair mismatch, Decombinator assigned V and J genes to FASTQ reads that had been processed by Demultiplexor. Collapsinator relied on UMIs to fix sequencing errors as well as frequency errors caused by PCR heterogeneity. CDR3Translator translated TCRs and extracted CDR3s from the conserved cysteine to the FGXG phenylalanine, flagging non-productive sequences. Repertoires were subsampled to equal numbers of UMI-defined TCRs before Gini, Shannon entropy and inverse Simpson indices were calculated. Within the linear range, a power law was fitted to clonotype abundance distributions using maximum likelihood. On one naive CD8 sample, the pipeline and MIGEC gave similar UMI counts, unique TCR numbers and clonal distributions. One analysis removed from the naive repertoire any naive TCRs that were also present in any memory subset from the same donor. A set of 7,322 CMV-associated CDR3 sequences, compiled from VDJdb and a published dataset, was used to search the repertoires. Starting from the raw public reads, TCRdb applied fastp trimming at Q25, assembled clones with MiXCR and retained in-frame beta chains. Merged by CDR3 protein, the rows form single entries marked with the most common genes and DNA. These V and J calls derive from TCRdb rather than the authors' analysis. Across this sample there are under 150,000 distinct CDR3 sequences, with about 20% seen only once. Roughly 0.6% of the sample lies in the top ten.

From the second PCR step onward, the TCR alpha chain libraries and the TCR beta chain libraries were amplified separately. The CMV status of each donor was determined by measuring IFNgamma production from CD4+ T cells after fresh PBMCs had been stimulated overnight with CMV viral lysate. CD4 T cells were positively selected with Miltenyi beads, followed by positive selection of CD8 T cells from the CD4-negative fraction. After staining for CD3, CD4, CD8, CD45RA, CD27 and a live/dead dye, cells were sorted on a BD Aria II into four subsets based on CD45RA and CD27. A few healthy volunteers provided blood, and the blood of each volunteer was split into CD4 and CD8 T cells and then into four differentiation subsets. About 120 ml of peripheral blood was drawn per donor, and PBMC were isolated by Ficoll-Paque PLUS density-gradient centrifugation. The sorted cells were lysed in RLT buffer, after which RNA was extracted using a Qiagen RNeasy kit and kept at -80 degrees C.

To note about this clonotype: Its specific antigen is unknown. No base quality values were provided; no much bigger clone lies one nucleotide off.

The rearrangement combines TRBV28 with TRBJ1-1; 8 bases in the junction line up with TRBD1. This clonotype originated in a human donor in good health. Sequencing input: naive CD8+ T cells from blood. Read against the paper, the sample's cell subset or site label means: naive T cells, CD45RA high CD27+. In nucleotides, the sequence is TGTGCCAGCAGTGTGGACAGGGTGAACACTGAAGCTTTCTTT. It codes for CASSVDRVNTEAFF.